Here is one T cell receptor beta chain with its context. The record originates from a study of T cell responses to AZD1222 COVID-19 vaccine. This table comes from immunoSEQ multiplex PCR, and its TCRdb copy is limited to in-frame clones, with some not included. This sample yields about 110,000 clones, of which approximately 94% are seen a single time; around 2.8% belongs to the top ten. The CDR3 loop spans 15 amino acids. Per germline, CDR1 SGHTS and CDR2 YDEGEE. Trimming took off 3 bases at V and 6 bases at J, with 18 bases between the two ends. The rearrangement links TRBV5-8 to TRBJ1-1; D might be TRBD1 (6 bases). The starting material was peripheral blood, obtained 28 days after the second AZD1222 dose. The receptor was isolated from an adult who received the AZD1222 COVID-19 vaccine. The CDR3 reads CASSSLMGHLSEAFF. In DNA, the CDR3 is TGTGCCAGCAGCTCCCTAATGGGACATCTTTCTGAAGCTTTCTTT.